Presented here are 3 T cell receptor beta chains from one specimen sequenced in a study of blood T cell repertoires in COVID-19. TCRdb's table, derived via immunoSEQ multiplex PCR, lists solely in-frame clones and lacks some. The data contain about 200,000 clones, approximately 80% of them singletons. What was sequenced was peripheral blood. The receptor set was obtained from a man aged 55 to 70 with COVID-19, enrolled during active disease.

The chain is built from TRBV20-1 and TRBJ1-3; no definite D call. The CDR3 is 11 amino acids. The ends were cut back, 6 bases at V and 8 bases at J, with 11 bases in the middle. The germline V gene encodes CDR1 DFQATT and CDR2 SNEGSKA (reference sequence). The CDR3 nucleotides read TGCAGTGCCCCCCAGTTGGACACCATATATTTT. This sequence encodes CSAPQLDTIYF.

The chain uses TRBV5-4 and TRBJ2-1; 10 nucleotides line up with TRBD1. The CDR3 has 12 amino acids. V lost 4 bases to trimming and J lost 14 bases; unmatched junction nucleotides: 6. Germline V gene lookup returns CDR1 SGHNT and CDR2 YYREEE (reference sequence). CDR3: CASSHSGTGEFF. The CDR3 DNA sequence: TGTGCCAGCAGCCATTCCGGGACAGGGGAGTTCTTC.

In its sample, this clone was seen once. V and J are TRBV19 and TRBJ2-2; 8 bases are a match to TRBD1. The CDR3 consists of 14 residues. The V segment lost 7 bases and the J segment 4 bases; nucleotides outside the gene matches: 5. The germline gives CDR1 LNHDA, CDR2 SQIVND (reference sequence). The CDR3 DNA reads as TGTGCCAGTATCGACAGGGGAGGCACCGGGGAGCTGTTTTTT. Its protein product is CASIDRGGTGELFF.